This T cell receptor beta chain was identified in a study of blood T cell repertoires in COVID-19. In the source study's methods: By means of reference gene primer amplification, nucleated cell counts were estimated. This table comes from immunoSEQ multiplex PCR, and its TCRdb copy is limited to in-frame clones, with some not included. D and trimming come from the DNA, and the V and J calls and clone size come from that table. The sample lists about 59,000 clones, 80% occurring once. V dropped 3 bases and J dropped 7; count of bases not matched to a gene: 11. The CDR3 runs to 17 residues. Germline V gene data show CDR1 as LNHDA and CDR2 as SQIVND (reference sequence).

Input material: peripheral blood. This chain connects TRBV19 to TRBJ1-5, with 11 bases that match TRBD1. The TCR was taken from a man in his 60s with acute or convalescent COVID-19. The CDR3 loop is CASSMWRDRGTRQPQHF. The CDR3 nucleotides read TGTGCCAGTAGTATGTGGCGGGACAGGGGGACAAGGCAGCCCCAGCATTTT. Supplemented by reference TRBV19 and TRBJ1-5, the full variable domain reads DGGITQSPKYLFRKEGQNVTLSCEQNLNHDAMYWYRQDPGQGLRLIYYSQIVNDFQKGDIAEGYSVSREKKESFPLTVTSAQKNPTAFYLCASSMWRDRGTRQPQHFGDGTRLSIL.